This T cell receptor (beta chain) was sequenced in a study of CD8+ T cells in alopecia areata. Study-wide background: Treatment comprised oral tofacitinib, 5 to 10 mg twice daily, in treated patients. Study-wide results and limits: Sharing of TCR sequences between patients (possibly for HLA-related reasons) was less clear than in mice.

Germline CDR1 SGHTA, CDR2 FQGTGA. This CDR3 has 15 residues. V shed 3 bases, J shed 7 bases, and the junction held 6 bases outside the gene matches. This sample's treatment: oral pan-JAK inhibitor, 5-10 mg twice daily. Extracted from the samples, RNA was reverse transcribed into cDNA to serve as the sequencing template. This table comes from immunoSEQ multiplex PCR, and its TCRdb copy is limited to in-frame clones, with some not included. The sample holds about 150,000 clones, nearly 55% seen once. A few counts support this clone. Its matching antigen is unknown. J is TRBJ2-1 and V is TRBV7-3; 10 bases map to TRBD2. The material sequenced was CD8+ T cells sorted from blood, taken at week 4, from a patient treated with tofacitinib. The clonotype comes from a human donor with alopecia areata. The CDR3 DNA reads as TGTGCCAGCAGCTTTCTAGCGGGGGAACTTAATGAGCAGTTCTTC. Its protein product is CASSFLAGELNEQFF.